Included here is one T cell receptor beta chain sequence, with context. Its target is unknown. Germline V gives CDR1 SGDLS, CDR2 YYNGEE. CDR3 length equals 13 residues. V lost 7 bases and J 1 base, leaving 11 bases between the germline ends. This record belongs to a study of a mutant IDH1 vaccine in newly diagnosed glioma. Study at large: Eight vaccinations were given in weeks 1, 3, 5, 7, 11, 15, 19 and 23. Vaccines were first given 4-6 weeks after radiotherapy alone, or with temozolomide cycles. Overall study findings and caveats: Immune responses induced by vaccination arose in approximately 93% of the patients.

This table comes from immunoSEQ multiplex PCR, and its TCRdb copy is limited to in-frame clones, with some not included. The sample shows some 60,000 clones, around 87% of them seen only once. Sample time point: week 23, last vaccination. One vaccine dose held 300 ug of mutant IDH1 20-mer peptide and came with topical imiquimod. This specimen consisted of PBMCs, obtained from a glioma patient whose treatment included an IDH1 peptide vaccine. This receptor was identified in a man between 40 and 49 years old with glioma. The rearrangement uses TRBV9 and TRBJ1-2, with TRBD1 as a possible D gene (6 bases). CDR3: CASGGADNYGYTF. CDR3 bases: TGTGCCAGCGGGGGGGCGGATAACTATGGCTACACCTTC.